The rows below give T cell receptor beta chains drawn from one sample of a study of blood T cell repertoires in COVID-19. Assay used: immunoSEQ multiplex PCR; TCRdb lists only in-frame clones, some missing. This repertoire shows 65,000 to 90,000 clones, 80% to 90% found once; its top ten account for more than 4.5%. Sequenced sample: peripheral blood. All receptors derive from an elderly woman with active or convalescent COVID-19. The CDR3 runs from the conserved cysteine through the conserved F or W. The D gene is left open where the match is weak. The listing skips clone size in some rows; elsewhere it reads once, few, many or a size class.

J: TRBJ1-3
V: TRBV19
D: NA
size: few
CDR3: CASSISFSGNTIYF
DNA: TGTGCCAGTAGTATAAGCTTCTCTGGAAACACCATATATTTT

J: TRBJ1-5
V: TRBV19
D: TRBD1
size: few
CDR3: CASQGAKAQHF
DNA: TGTGCCAGCCAGGGGGCGAAAGCCCAGCATTTT

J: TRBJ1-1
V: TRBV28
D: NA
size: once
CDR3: CASSSSMNTEAFF
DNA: TGTGCCAGCAGTTCCTCTATGAACACTGAAGCTTTCTTT

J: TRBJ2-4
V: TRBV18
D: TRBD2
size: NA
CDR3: CASSPTGGGTGGNIQYF
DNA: TGTGCCAGCTCACCGACAGGCGGGGGGACCGGTGGGAACATTCAGTACTTC

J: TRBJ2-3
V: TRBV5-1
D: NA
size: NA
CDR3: CASSPDNTDTQYF
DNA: TGCGCCAGCAGCCCCGACAACACAGATACGCAGTATTTT

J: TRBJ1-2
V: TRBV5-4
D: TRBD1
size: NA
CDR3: CASSARTGTYGYTF
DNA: TGTGCCAGCAGCGCACGGACAGGGACCTATGGCTACACCTTC

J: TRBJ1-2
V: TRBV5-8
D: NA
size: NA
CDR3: CASTRVFDYGYTF
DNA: TGTGCCAGCACCAGGGTGTTCGACTATGGCTACACCTTC

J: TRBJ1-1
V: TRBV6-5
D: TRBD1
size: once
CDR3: CASRQGAVEAFF
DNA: TGTGCCAGCAGACAGGGGGCCGTTGAAGCTTTCTTT

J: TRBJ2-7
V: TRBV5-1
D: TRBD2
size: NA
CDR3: CASSWLGGDDEQYF
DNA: TGCGCCAGCAGCTGGCTTGGGGGGGATGACGAGCAGTACTTC

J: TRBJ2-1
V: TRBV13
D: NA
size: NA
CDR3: CASSPGWRGRQGDEQFF
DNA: TGTGCCAGCAGCCCCGGGTGGAGGGGGCGCCAGGGGGATGAGCAGTTCTTC

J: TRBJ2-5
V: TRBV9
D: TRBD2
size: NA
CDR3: CASSVGASGSQETQYF
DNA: TGTGCCAGCAGCGTAGGGGCTAGCGGGAGTCAAGAGACCCAGTACTTC

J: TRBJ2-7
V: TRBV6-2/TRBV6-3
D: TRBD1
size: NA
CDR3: CASSPPGQGAYEQYF
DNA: TGTGCCAGCAGTCCGCCGGGACAGGGCGCGTACGAGCAGTACTTC

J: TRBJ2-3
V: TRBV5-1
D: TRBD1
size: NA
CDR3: CASSSRQGTTDTQYF
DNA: TGCGCCAGCAGCTCGCGACAGGGGACAACAGATACGCAGTATTTT

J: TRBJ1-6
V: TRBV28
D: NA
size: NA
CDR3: CASSLRSSYNSPLHF
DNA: TGTGCCAGCAGTTTGCGGAGCTCCTATAATTCACCCCTCCACTTT

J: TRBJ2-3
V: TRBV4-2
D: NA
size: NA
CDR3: CASSPRSERHEDTQYF
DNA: TGTGCCAGCAGCCCCAGGTCAGAACGTCACGAAGATACGCAGTATTTT

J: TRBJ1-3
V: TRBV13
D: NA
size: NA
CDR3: CASSPGVSGNTIYF
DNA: TGTGCCAGCAGCCCGGGGGTCTCTGGAAACACCATATATTTT

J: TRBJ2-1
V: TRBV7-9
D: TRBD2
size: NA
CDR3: CASSLAGAGGGNEQFF
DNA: TGTGCCAGCAGCTTAGCGGGAGCGGGAGGAGGTAATGAGCAGTTCTTC

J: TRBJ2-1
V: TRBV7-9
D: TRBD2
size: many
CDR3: CASSPTRLAGGKNEQFF
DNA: TGTGCCAGCAGCCCCACCCGGCTAGCGGGAGGTAAAAATGAGCAGTTCTTC

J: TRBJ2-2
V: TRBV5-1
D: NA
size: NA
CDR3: CASSLDRLAHGELFF
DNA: TGCGCCAGCAGCTTGGATCGGCTAGCGCACGGGGAGCTGTTTTTT

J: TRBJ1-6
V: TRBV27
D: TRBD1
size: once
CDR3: CASSFYRGIGSPLHF
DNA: TGTGCCAGCAGTTTTTACAGGGGCATTGGATCACCCCTCCACTTT

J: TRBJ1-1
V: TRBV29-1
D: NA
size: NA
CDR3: CSVVAGGREAFF
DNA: TGCAGCGTTGTTGCTGGGGGCCGTGAAGCTTTCTTT

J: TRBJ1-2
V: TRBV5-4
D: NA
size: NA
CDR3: CASSSVTGTYGYTF
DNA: TGTGCCAGCAGCTCAGTTACAGGAACTTATGGCTACACCTTC

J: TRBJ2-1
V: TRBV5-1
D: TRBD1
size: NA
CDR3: CASSFPGTGDYEQFF
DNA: TGCGCCAGCAGCTTCCCCGGGACAGGTGATTATGAGCAGTTCTTC

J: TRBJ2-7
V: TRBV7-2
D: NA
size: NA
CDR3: CASSLVADSYEQYF
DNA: TGTGCCAGCAGCTTAGTGGCCGACTCCTACGAGCAGTACTTC

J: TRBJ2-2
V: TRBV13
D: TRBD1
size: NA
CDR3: CAGSLEDRGFPNTGELFF
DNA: TGTGCCGGCAGCTTAGAAGACAGGGGATTTCCAAACACCGGGGAGCTGTTTTTT

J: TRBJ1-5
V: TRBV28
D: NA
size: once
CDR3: CASSYDRRNQPQHF
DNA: TGTGCCAGCAGTTATGACAGACGCAATCAGCCCCAGCATTTT

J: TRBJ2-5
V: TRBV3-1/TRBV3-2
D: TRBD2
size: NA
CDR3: CASSQQTSGSQYF
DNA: TGTGCCAGCAGCCAGCAAACTAGCGGGAGCCAGTACTTC

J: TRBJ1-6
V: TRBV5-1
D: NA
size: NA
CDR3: CASSFGSGQGSPLHF
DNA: TGCGCCAGCAGCTTCGGGTCAGGGCAAGGATCACCCCTCCACTTT

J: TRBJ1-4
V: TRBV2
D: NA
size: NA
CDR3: CASIPGRGAGEKLFF
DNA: TGTGCCAGCATTCCAGGACGGGGGGCGGGTGAAAAACTGTTTTTT

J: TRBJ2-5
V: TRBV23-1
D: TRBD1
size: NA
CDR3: CASSQTPGDRVAPETQYF
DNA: TGCGCCAGCAGTCAAACTCCCGGGGACAGGGTTGCACCAGAGACCCAGTACTTC

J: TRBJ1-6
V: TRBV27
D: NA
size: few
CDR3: CASSLPGRGSPLHF
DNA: TGTGCCAGCAGTTTACCAGGGAGGGGCTCACCCCTCCACTTT

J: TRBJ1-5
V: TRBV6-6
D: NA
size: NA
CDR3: CASSYSSSNQPQHF
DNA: TGTGCCAGCAGTTATTCGTCCAGCAATCAGCCCCAGCATTTT

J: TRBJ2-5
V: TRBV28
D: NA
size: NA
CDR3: CASRRTGRETQYF
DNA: TGTGCCAGCAGGCGAACAGGGCGGGAGACCCAGTACTTC

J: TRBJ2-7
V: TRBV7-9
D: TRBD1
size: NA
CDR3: CASSFSGTGGREQYF
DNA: TGTGCCAGCAGCTTTTCCGGGACAGGGGGCCGAGAGCAGTACTTC

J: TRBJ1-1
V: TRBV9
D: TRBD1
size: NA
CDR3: CASSARRGLNTEAFF
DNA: TGTGCCAGCAGCGCCCGCAGGGGGCTGAACACTGAAGCTTTCTTT

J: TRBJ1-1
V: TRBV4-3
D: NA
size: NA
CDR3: CASRPDWGGVTEAFF
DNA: TGCGCCAGCAGACCTGACTGGGGCGGGGTCACTGAAGCTTTCTTT

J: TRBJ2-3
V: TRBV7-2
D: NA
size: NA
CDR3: CASSLGGVALGDTQYF
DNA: TGTGCCAGCAGCTTAGGGGGGGTAGCGTTGGGAGATACGCAGTATTTT

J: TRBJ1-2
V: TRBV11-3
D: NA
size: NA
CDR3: CASSLWLYGYTF
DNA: TGTGCCAGCAGCTTATGGCTCTATGGCTACACCTTC

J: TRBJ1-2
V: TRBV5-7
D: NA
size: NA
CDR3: CASSPLWARPNYGYTF
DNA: TGTGCCAGCAGCCCTCTGTGGGCACGACCCAACTATGGCTACACCTTC

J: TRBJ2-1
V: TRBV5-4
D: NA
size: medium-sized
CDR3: CASREEISYNEQFF
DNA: TGTGCCAGCAGGGAGGAGATCTCCTACAATGAGCAGTTCTTC

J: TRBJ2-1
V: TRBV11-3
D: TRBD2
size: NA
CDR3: CASSPRGTSPIGEQFF
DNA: TGTGCCAGCAGCCCCCGTGGGACTAGCCCCATCGGGGAGCAGTTCTTC

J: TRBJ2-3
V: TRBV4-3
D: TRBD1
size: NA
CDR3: CASSRTGEMRDTQYF
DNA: TGCGCCAGCAGCCGGACAGGGGAGATGAGAGATACGCAGTATTTT

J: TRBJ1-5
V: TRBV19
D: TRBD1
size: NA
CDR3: CASSLPGQGEPQHF
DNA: TGTGCCAGTAGTCTACCGGGACAGGGGGAGCCCCAGCATTTT

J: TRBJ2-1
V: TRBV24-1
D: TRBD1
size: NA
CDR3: CATSDSAGTGVNEQFF
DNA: TGTGCCACCAGTGATTCAGCCGGGACAGGGGTCAATGAGCAGTTCTTC

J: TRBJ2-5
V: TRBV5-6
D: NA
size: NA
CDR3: CASSLELKETQYF
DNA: TGTGCCAGCAGCTTGGAACTCAAAGAGACCCAGTACTTC

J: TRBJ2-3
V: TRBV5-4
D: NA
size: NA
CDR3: CASSLVGFGGADTQYF
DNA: TGTGCCAGCAGCTTGGTGGGTTTTGGAGGGGCGGATACGCAGTATTTT

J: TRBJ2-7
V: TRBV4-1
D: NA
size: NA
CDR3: CASSQEPGERYEQYF
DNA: TGCGCCAGCAGCCAAGAGCCGGGAGAGCGCTACGAGCAGTACTTC

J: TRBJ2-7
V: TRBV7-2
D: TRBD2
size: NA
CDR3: CASSLAGFSGGREQYF
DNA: TGTGCCAGCAGCTTAGCGGGCTTCTCGGGAGGGCGGGAGCAGTACTTC

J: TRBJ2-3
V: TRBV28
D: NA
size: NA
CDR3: CASSSTTGTQYF
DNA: TGTGCCAGCAGTTCTACGACAGGTACGCAGTATTTT

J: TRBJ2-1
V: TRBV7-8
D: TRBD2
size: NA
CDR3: CASSPRLAFEQFF
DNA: TGTGCCAGCAGCCCTAGACTAGCTTTTGAGCAGTTCTTC

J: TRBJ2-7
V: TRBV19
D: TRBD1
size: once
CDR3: CASSMRQGAYEQYF
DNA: TGTGCCAGTAGTATGAGACAGGGGGCTTACGAGCAGTACTTC

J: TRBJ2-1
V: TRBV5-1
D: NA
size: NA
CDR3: CASSLKAESYNEQFF
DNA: TGCGCCAGCAGCTTAAAAGCGGAGTCCTACAATGAGCAGTTCTTC

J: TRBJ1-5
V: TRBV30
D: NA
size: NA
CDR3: CAWNKARDNLSNQPQHF
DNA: TGTGCCTGGAATAAAGCCCGGGACAACTTGAGCAATCAGCCCCAGCATTTT

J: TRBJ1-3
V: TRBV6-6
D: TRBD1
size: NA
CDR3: CASRTGGGGNTIYF
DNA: TGTGCCAGCAGAACAGGGGGCGGCGGAAACACCATATATTTT

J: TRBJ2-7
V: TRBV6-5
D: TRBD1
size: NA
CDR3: CASSYFIDRVSYEQYF
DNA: TGTGCCAGCAGTTACTTTATTGACAGGGTCTCCTACGAGCAGTACTTC